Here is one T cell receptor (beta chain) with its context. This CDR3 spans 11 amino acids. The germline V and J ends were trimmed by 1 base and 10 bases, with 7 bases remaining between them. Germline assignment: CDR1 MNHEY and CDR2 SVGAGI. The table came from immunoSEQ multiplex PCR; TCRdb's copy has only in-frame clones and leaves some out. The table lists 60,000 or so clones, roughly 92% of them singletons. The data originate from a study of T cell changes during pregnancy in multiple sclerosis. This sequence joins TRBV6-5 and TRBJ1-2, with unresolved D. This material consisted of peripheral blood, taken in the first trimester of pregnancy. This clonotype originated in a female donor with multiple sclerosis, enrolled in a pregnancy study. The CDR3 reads CASSYFGLYTF. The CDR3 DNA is TGTGCCAGCAGTTACTTTGGCCTCTACACCTTC.